The rows below give T cell receptor beta chains drawn from one sample of a study of monozygotic twins with inflammatory bowel disease. TCRdb re-called the 5' RACE reads; one entry per CDR3 protein, DNA not given. This table lists about 380,000 distinct CDR3 sequences. The sequenced material came from blood. The receptors come from a human donor with ulcerative colitis or Crohn's disease, or a healthy co-twin of an affected twin (not recorded which). Each CDR3 is given with its conserved first and last residue. Each record gives: CDR3 length, J gene, V gene, CDR3 protein.

length: 15; J: TRBJ1-2; V: TRBV12-5; CDR3: CASGILSGGVVSKTF
length: 13; J: TRBJ1-4; V: TRBV20-1; CDR3: CSASQGAREKLFF
length: 14; J: TRBJ2-3; V: TRBV7-8; CDR3: CASSYLRGAHTQYF
length: 17; J: TRBJ2-6; V: TRBV12-3/TRBV12-4; CDR3: CANSEDTKAPGANVLTF
length: 15; J: TRBJ1-2; V: TRBV3-1; CDR3: CASSHHDRASYGYTF
length: 15; J: TRBJ1-4; V: TRBV11-2; CDR3: CASSLDRGSVEKLFF
length: 15; J: TRBJ2-7; V: TRBV3-1; CDR3: CASSQASTGNNEQYF
length: 16; J: TRBJ2-3; V: TRBV24-1; CDR3: CATSDLGTGVVGTQYF
length: 14; J: TRBJ1-1; V: TRBV12-3/TRBV12-4; CDR3: CASSRPPIPSEAFF
length: 12; J: TRBJ1-4; V: TRBV7-2; CDR3: CASMRDSEKLFF
length: 14; J: TRBJ2-7; V: TRBV5-1; CDR3: CASKLAGGTYEQYF
length: 14; J: TRBJ1-1; V: TRBV27; CDR3: CASSLSGRGTEAFF
length: 14; J: TRBJ2-1; V: TRBV7-3; CDR3: CASSFSGGPDEQFF
length: 15; J: TRBJ1-3; V: TRBV20-1; CDR3: CSARDGTYSGNTIYF
length: 15; J: TRBJ2-7; V: TRBV4-1; CDR3: CASSQGSALTYEQYF
length: 16; J: TRBJ2-5; V: TRBV12-3/TRBV12-4; CDR3: CASSPHSGGDQETQYF
length: 14; J: TRBJ2-3; V: TRBV7-2; CDR3: CASSLETYRDTQYF
length: 15; J: TRBJ2-2; V: TRBV5-5; CDR3: CASSFSGPDTGELFF
length: 14; J: TRBJ2-2; V: TRBV5-1; CDR3: CASSGEANTGELFF
length: 15; J: TRBJ1-1; V: TRBV19; CDR3: CASGGQGGLITEAFF
length: 14; J: TRBJ2-7; V: TRBV9; CDR3: CASSVAVSSYEQYF
length: 16; J: TRBJ1-4; V: TRBV18; CDR3: CASSPGHRRTNEKLFF
length: 15; J: TRBJ1-1; V: TRBV5-4; CDR3: CASSFRDSVSTGAFF
length: 13; J: TRBJ2-1; V: TRBV3-1; CDR3: CASSQAWVDSLFF
length: 14; J: TRBJ2-1; V: TRBV5-5; CDR3: CASSMRQGAVEQFF
length: 16; J: TRBJ2-3; V: TRBV4-3; CDR3: CASSQDVTGVADTQYF
length: 18; J: TRBJ1-1; V: TRBV18; CDR3: CASSPITLTGPGDTEAFF
length: 14; J: TRBJ1-1; V: TRBV5-1; CDR3: CASSLGDRVTEAFF
length: 15; J: TRBJ2-7; V: TRBV29-1; CDR3: CSVEESGTASSGQYF
length: 13; J: TRBJ2-1; V: TRBV18; CDR3: CASSPYGGDEQFF
length: 14; J: TRBJ1-6; V: TRBV5-4; CDR3: CASSAQVINSPLHF
length: 13; J: TRBJ2-7; V: TRBV5-6; CDR3: CASSWGDVYEQYF
length: 13; J: TRBJ1-2; V: TRBV7-2; CDR3: CASSSPRGYGYTF
length: 16; J: TRBJ2-1; V: TRBV11-1; CDR3: CASRAQPSSGGHEQFF
length: 16; J: TRBJ2-7; V: TRBV7-9; CDR3: CASSSPNIAGTYEQYF
length: 14; J: TRBJ2-7; V: TRBV6-5; CDR3: CASSYLTPPYEQYF
length: 18; J: TRBJ2-1; V: TRBV18; CDR3: CASSPGLAGANLRDEQFF
length: 14; J: TRBJ2-2; V: TRBV29-1; CDR3: CSVAGNSNTGELFF
length: 14; J: TRBJ1-4; V: TRBV10-3; CDR3: CAISAWGNNEKLFF
length: 17; J: TRBJ1-4; V: TRBV5-1; CDR3: CASSHGTGRMANEKLFF
length: 16; J: TRBJ2-3; V: TRBV18; CDR3: CASSNQGARSTDTQYF
length: 16; J: TRBJ2-1; V: TRBV5-1; CDR3: CASSFTASGGYNEQFF
length: 14; J: TRBJ2-7; V: TRBV6-5; CDR3: CASSSWDTAYEQYF
length: 16; J: TRBJ2-7; V: TRBV18; CDR3: CASSPSDRDRPYEQYF
length: 15; J: TRBJ2-2; V: TRBV20-1; CDR3: CSAHPLVKLAGELFF
length: 15; J: TRBJ1-4; V: TRBV7-9; CDR3: CASSKRQISNEKLFF
length: 15; J: TRBJ2-1; V: TRBV7-2; CDR3: CASSYSGTAYNEQFF
length: 13; J: TRBJ2-1; V: TRBV5-1; CDR3: CASSLFSYNEQFF